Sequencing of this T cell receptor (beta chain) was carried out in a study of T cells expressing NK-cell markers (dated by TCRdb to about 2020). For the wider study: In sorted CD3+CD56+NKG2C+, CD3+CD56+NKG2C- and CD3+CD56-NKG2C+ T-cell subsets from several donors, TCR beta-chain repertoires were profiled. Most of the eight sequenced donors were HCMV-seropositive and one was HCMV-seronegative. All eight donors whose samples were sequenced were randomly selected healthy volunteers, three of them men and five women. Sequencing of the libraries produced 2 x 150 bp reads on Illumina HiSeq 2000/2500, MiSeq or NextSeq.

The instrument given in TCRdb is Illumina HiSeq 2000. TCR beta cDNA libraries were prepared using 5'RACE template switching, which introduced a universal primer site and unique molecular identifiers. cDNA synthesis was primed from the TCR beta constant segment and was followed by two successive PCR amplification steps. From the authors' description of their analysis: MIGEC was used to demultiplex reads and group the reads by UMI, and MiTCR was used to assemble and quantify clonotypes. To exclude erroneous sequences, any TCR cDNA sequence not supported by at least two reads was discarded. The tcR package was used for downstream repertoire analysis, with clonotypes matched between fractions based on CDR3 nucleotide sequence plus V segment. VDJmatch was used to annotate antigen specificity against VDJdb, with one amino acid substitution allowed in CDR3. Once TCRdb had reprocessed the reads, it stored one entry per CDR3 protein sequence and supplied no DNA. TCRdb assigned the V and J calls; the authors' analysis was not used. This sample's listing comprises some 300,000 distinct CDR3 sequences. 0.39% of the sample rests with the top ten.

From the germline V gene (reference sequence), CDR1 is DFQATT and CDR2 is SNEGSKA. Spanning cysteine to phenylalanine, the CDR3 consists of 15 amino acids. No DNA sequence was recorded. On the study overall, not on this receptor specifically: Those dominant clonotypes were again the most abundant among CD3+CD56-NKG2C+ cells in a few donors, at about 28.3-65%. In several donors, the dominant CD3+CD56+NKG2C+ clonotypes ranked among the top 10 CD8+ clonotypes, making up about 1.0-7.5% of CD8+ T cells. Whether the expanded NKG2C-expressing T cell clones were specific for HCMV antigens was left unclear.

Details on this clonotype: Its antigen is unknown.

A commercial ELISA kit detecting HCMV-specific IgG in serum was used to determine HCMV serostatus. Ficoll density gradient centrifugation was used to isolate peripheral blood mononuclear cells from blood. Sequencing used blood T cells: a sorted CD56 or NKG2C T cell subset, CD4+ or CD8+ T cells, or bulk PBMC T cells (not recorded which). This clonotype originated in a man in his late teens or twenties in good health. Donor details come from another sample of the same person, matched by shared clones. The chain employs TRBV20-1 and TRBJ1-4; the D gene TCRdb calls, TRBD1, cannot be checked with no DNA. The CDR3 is CSASGQGNRGEKLFF.